The rows below give T cell receptor beta chains drawn from one sample of a study of tumor-infiltrating lymphocytes in primary liver carcinoma. Via MiXCR, TCRdb re-called the multiplex PCR reads, giving one row per CDR3 protein. The sample has some 180,000 distinct CDR3 sequences, 50% to 75% seen once; the top ten hold approximately 65%. Sequencing used peripheral blood. The receptors originated from a man between 35 and 55 years old with primary liver carcinoma and hepatitis B virus infection. The CDR3 runs from the conserved cysteine through the conserved F or W. Fields, in order: D gene, J gene, V gene, clone size, CDR3 length, CDR3 DNA, CDR3 protein. A D gene is named only where the DNA matches it firmly. The size entry is marked missing in some rows and otherwise reads once, few, many or a size class.

. | TRBJ2-3 | TRBV19 | once | 13 | TGTGCCACTCTGAATAGCGGCACAGATACGCAGTATTTT | CATLNSGTDTQYF
. | TRBJ2-1 | TRBV28 | . | 14 | TGTGCCAGCAGTTGGGGTTCAGATTACAATGAGCAGTTCTTC | CASSWGSDYNEQFF
. | TRBJ2-5 | TRBV29-1 | . | 14 | TGCAGCGTTGAAACCCCAAATCAGTTAGAGACCCAGTACTTC | CSVETPNQLETQYF
. | TRBJ1-6 | TRBV5-6 | once | 15 | TGTGCCAGCACCCCCACAGGGCGGAATGCTTCACCCCTCCACTTT | CASTPTGRNASPLHF
. | TRBJ1-1 | TRBV4-2 | . | 14 | TGTGCCAGCAGCCAAGATTGGTTCCCGGGCGAAGCTTTCTTT | CASSQDWFPGEAFF
. | TRBJ1-1 | TRBV29-1 | . | 13 | TGCAGCGTTACCCGGGGCGCGGACATTGAAGCTTACTTT | CSVTRGADIEAYF
TRBD1 | TRBJ2-7 | TRBV11-2 | many | 16 | TGTGCCAGCAGCCTCCATGTTGAGGGGGCGGGCTACGAGCAGTACTTC | CASSLHVEGAGYEQYF
TRBD2 | TRBJ2-2 | TRBV11-2 | once | 15 | TGTGCCAGCAGCTATAGGACTAGGGAAAGCGGGGAGCTGTTCTTT | CASSYRTRESGELFF
. | TRBJ2-3 | TRBV29-1 | . | 17 | TGCAGCGTTGAAGATCAACAGCAGCGGTTATTCCCAGATACGCAGTATTTT | CSVEDQQQRLFPDTQYF
. | TRBJ1-5 | TRBV5-6 | . | 15 | TGTGCCAGCAGCCGGACGAGGTATAGCAATCAGCCCCAGCATTTT | CASSRTRYSNQPQHF
TRBD2 | TRBJ2-7 | TRBV12-3/TRBV12-4 | . | 16 | TGTGCCAGCAGCCACCGTTGGACTAGCGGGAGAAACGAGCAGTACTTC | CASSHRWTSGRNEQYF
TRBD2 | TRBJ2-1 | TRBV6-5 | . | 16 | TGTGCCAGCAGTTTCGCCAGCGGGAGCTCCTACAATGAGCAGTTCTTC | CASSFASGSSYNEQFF
. | TRBJ2-1 | TRBV28 | few | 13 | TGTGCCAGCAGCGGACAGTACGACAATGAGCAGTTCTTC | CASSGQYDNEQFF
TRBD2 | TRBJ2-1 | TRBV4-2 | . | 16 | TGTGCCAGCAGCCAAGAGGGAGCGGGAGGTTTCAATGAGCAGTTCTTC | CASSQEGAGGFNEQFF
TRBD1 | TRBJ2-2 | TRBV29-1 | . | 12 | TGCGGCGTTCAGACAGGGCCCGGGGAGCTGTTTTTT | CGVQTGPGELFF
. | TRBJ2-7 | TRBV11-2 | . | 17 | TGTGCCAGCAGCTGGACCACTTGGACTAACATTCGGAACGAGCAGTACTTC | CASSWTTWTNIRNEQYF
. | TRBJ1-2 | TRBV6-1 | . | 16 | TGTGCCAGCAGTGGACGACAGACTCTCATGCTATTTGGCTACACCTTC | CASSGRQTLMLFGYTF
. | TRBJ1-2 | TRBV29-1 | . | 12 | TGCAGCGCATTCACGGGAGACTATGACTACACCTTC | CSAFTGDYDYTF
TRBD1 | TRBJ1-1 | TRBV29-1 | few | 12 | TGCAGCGGAGGGGGCCGTGACACTGAAGCTTTCTTT | CSGGGRDTEAFF
TRBD2 | TRBJ2-1 | TRBV4-1 | few | 15 | TGCGCCAGCAGCCGACTAGCGGGAAGGTACAATGAGCAGTTCTTC | CASSRLAGRYNEQFF
TRBD1 | TRBJ2-1 | TRBV5-6 | . | 15 | TGTGCCAGCAGCGGCGACAGGGGGCCTTACAATGAGCAGTTCTTT | CASSGDRGPYNEQFF
. | TRBJ2-7 | TRBV6-5 | . | 17 | TGTGCCAGCAGTTACGCAAGGGGGGTAGCGGGTCTCTACGAGCAGTACTTC | CASSYARGVAGLYEQYF
. | TRBJ1-1 | TRBV7-8 | . | 15 | TGTGCCTGCAGTCAAGGGGGGGGAAGGGGCACTGGAGCTTTCTTT | CACSQGGGRGTGAFF
. | TRBJ2-1 | TRBV11-2 | . | 13 | TGTGCCAGCAGCTCAGGCTCCTACAATGAGAATTTCTTC | CASSSGSYNENFF
. | TRBJ2-7 | TRBV28 | few | 13 | TGTGCCAGCAGTCCAGGACGGATATACGAGCAGTACTTC | CASSPGRIYEQYF
. | TRBJ2-7 | TRBV11-2 | . | 16 | TGTACCAACAGCTTAGAGGGTGGAGCTTCCGCCTACGAGCAGTACTTC | CTNSLEGGASAYEQYF
. | TRBJ2-7 | TRBV10-3 | . | 12 | TGTGCCATCAGGGACAGACCGTACGAGCGGTACTTC | CAIRDRPYERYF
. | TRBJ2-7 | TRBV11-2 | . | 14 | TGTGCCAGCAGCTTATGGGGCGGGGTTTACGAGCAGTACTTC | CASSLWGGVYEQYF
TRBD1 | TRBJ1-4 | TRBV4-1 | many | 15 | TGCGCCAGCAGCCAGGGGACAGTTTCGGGCGAAAAACTGTTTTTT | CASSQGTVSGEKLFF
. | TRBJ2-7 | TRBV4-1 | . | 13 | TGCGCCAGCAGCCAAGAAGGTACCTACGAGCAGTACTTC | CASSQEGTYEQYF
. | TRBJ2-5 | TRBV9 | . | 13 | TGTGCCAGCAGCACTACTAGCCAGGAGACCCAGTACTTC | CASSTTSQETQYF
TRBD1 | TRBJ2-1 | TRBV29-1 | many | 15 | TGCAGCGTTTCCCCTCCGGGACAGGGGTACAATGAGCAGTTCTTC | CSVSPPGQGYNEQFF
TRBD2 | TRBJ2-1 | TRBV29-1 | few | 14 | TGCAGCGTTTATCTAGCGGGGGTTTACAATGAGCAGTTCTTC | CSVYLAGVYNEQFF
. | TRBJ1-1 | TRBV10-3 | . | 14 | TGTGCCATCAGTGTCAACTACATGAACACTGAAGCTTTCTTT | CAISVNYMNTEAFF
. | TRBJ2-1 | TRBV5-8 | many | 12 | TGTGCCAGCAGCTCTCGATACAATGAGCAGTTCTTC | CASSSRYNEQFF
. | TRBJ2-2 | TRBV6-1 | . | 13 | TGTGCCAGCCCCCGGGACATCAGGGGAGAGCTGTTTTTT | CASPRDIRGELFF
. | TRBJ2-3 | TRBV6-1 | . | 15 | TGTGCCAGCACCTCCCTTCCGACTAGTTCAGATACGCAGTATTTT | CASTSLPTSSDTQYF
. | TRBJ2-3 | TRBV11-2 | once | 12 | TGTGCCAGTAGCTGGCGACGGGATACGCAGTATTTT | CASSWRRDTQYF
. | TRBJ1-5 | TRBV6-6 | few | 15 | TGTGCCAGCAGTTACTCGACCTATAGCAATCAGCCCCAGCATTTT | CASSYSTYSNQPQHF
. | TRBJ2-1 | TRBV14 | few | 13 | TGTGCCAGCAGCCAAGGATGGCGATATGAGCAGTTCTTC | CASSQGWRYEQFF